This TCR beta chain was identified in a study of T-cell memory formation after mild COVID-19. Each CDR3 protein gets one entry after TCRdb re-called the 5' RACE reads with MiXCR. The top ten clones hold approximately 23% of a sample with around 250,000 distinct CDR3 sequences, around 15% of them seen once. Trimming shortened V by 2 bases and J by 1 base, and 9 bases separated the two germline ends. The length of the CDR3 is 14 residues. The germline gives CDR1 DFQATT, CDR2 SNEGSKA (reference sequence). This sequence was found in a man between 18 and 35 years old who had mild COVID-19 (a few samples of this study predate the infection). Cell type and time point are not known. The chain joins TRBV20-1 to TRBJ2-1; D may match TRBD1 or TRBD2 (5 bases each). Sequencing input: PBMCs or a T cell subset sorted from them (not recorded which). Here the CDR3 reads CSARLGTSYNEQFF. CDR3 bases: TGCAGTGCTAGACTGGGGACGTCCTACAATGAGCAGTTCTTC.